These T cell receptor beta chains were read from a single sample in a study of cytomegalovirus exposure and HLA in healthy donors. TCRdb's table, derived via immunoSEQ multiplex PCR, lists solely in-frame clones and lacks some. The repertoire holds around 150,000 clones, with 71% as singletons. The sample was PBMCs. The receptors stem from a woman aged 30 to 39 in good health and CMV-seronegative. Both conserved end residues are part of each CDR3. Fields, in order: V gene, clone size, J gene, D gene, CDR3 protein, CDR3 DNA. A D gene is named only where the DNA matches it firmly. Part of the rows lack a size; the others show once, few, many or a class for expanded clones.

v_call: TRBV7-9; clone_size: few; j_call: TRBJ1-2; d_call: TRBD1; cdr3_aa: CASSGGTGNYYGYTF; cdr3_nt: TGTGCCAGCAGCGGAGGGACAGGCAATTACTATGGCTACACCTTC
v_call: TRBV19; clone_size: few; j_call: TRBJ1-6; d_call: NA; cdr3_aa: CATRGEAGNSPLHF; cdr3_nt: TGTGCCACCCGAGGGGAGGCAGGGAATTCACCCCTCCACTTT
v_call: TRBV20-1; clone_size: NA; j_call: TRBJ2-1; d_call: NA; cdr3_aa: CSASSIGSLFF; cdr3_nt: TGCAGTGCATCTAGCATAGGATCGCTGTTCTTC
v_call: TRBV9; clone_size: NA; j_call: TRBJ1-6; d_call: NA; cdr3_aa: CASSEGTPCPLHF; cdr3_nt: TGTGCCAGCAGCGAGGGGACTCCCTGTCCCCTCCACTTT
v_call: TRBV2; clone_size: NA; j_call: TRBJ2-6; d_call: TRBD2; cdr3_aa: CASNPTSGSSGANVLTF; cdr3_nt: TGTGCCAGCAACCCGACTAGCGGGAGTTCTGGGGCCAACGTCCTGACTTTC
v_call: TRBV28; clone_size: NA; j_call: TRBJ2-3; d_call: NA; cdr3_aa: CASSLRTDTQYF; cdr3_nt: TGTGCCAGCAGTTTACGGACAGATACGCAGTATTTT
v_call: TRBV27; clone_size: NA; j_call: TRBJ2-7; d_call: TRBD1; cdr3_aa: CASSFAGGTGSYEQYF; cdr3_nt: TGTGCCAGCAGTTTTGCCGGAGGGACAGGGAGTTACGAGCAGTACTTC
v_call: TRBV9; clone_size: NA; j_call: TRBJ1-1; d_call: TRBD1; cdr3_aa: CASSREGTGADTEAFF; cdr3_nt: TGTGCCAGCAGCAGGGAAGGGACAGGGGCAGACACTGAAGCTTTCTTT
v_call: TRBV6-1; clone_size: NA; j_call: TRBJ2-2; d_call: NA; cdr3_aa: CASSELFPARPDYGELFF; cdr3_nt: TGTGCCAGCAGTGAATTATTCCCAGCGCGGCCGGACTACGGGGAGCTGTTTTTT
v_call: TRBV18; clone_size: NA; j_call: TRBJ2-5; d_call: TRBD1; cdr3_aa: CASSPIWPRDRQETQYF; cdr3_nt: TGTGCCAGCTCACCAATCTGGCCCCGGGACAGACAAGAGACCCAGTACTTC
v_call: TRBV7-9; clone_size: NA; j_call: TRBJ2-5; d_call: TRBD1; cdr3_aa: CASSSLSTGGWETQYF; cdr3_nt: TGTGCCAGCAGCTCCCTCTCGACAGGGGGCTGGGAGACCCAGTACTTC
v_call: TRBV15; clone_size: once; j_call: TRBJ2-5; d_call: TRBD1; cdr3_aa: CATSPGTGGETQYF; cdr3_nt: TGTGCCACCAGCCCGGGGACAGGAGGAGAGACCCAGTACTTC
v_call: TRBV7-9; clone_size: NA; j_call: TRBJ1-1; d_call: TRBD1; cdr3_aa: CASGTGATEAFF; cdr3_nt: TGTGCCAGCGGGACAGGGGCCACTGAAGCTTTCTTT
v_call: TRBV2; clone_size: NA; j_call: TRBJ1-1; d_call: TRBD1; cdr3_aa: CASSRDSNTEAFF; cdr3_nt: TGTGCCAGCAGTCGGGACAGCAACACTGAAGCTTTCTTT
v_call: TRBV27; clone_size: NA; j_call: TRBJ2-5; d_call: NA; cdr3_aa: CASSPGTKETQYF; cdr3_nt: TGTGCCAGCAGCCCCGGGACAAAAGAGACCCAGTACTTC
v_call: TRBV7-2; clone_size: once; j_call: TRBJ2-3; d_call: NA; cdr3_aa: CASSLRTGGSTDTQYF; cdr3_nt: TGTGCCAGCAGCCTTCGAACGGGGGGCAGCACAGATACGCAGTATTTT
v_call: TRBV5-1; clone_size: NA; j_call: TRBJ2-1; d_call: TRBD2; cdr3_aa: CASSLGTSLGNEQFF; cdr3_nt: TGCGCCAGCAGCTTGGGGACTAGCTTGGGCAATGAGCAGTTCTTC
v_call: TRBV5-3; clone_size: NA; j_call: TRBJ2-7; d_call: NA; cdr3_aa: CARSLCAPEVEQYF; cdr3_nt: TGTGCCAGAAGCTTGTGTGCCCCGGAGGTCGAGCAGTACTTC
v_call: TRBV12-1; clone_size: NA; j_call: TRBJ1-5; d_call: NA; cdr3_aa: CASGQQRQPQHF; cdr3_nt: TGTGCCAGCGGACAGCAACGGCAGCCCCAGCATTTT
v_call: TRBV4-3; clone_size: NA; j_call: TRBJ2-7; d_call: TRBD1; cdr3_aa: CASSHGTGDVHEQYF; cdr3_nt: TGCGCCAGCAGCCACGGGACAGGGGACGTCCACGAGCAGTACTTC
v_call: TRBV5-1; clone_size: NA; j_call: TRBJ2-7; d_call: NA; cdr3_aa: CASTAGGRDYEQYF; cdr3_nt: TGCGCCAGCACGGCCGGGGGGCGCGACTACGAGCAGTACTTC
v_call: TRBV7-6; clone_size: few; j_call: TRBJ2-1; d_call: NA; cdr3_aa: CASRARNEQFF; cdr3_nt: TGTGCCAGCAGAGCCCGCAATGAGCAGTTCTTC
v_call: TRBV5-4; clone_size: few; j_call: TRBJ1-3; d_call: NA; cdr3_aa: CASRSGVFGNTIYF; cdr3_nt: TGTGCCAGCAGGTCAGGGGTATTTGGAAACACCATATATTTT
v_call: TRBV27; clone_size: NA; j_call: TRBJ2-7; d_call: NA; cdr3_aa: CASSLSVSGAEQYF; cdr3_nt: TGTGCCAGCAGTTTATCGGTGTCAGGGGCCGAGCAGTACTTC
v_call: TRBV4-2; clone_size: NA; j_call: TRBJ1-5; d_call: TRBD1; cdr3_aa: CASSQDLQQGGRNQPQHF; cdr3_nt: TGTGCCAGCAGCCAAGACTTACAACAAGGGGGCCGCAATCAGCCCCAGCATTTT
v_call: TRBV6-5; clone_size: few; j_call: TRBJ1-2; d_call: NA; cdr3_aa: CASSYTHYDYGYTF; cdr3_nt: TGTGCCAGCAGTTATACCCACTATGACTATGGCTACACCTTC
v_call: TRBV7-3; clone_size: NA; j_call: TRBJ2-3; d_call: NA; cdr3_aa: CASSATLRDTQYF; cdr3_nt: TGTGCCAGCAGCGCAACCCTGAGAGATACGCAGTATTTT
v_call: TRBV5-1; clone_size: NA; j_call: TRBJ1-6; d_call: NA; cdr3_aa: CASSLVSFGSPLHF; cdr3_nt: TGCGCCAGCAGCTTAGTCAGTTTTGGTTCACCCCTCCACTTT
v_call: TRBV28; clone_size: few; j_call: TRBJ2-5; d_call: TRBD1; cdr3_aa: CASSFRDREETQYF; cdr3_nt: TGTGCCAGCAGTTTCCGGGACAGAGAAGAGACCCAGTACTTC
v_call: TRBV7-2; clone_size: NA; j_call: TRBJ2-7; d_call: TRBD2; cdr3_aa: CASSTTASGPYEQYF; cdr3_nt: TGTGCCAGCAGTACCACCGCTAGCGGCCCCTACGAGCAGTACTTC
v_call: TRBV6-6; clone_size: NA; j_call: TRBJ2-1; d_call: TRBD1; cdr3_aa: CASSTTTGGAYNEQFF; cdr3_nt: TGTGCCAGCAGTACGACTACAGGGGGCGCCTACAATGAGCAGTTCTTC
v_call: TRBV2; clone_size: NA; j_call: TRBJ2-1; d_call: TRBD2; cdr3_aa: CASSAGLAGIYSYNEQFF; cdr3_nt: TGTGCCAGCAGTGCTGGACTAGCGGGGATATACTCCTACAATGAGCAGTTCTTC
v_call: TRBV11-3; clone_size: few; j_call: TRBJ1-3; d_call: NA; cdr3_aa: CASSPTGNTIYF; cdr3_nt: TGTGCCAGCAGTCCTACTGGAAACACCATATATTTT
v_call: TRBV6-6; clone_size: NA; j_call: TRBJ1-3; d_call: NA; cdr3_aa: CASRRPGVGNTIYF; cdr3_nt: TGTGCCAGCAGGAGACCGGGGGTCGGAAACACCATATATTTT
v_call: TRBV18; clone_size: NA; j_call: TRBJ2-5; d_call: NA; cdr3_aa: CASSRTIGSQETQYF; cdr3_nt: TGTGCCAGCTCACGGACTATTGGGAGCCAAGAGACCCAGTACTTC
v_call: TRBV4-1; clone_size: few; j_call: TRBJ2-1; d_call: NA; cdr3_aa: CASSSGGLSSYNEQFF; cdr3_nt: TGCGCCAGCAGCTCTGGGGGGTTAAGTTCCTACAATGAGCAGTTCTTC
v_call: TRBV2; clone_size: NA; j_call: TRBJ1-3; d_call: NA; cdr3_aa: CASSDRPGQGNTIYF; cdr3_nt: TGTGCCAGCAGTGACCGGCCAGGGCAAGGAAACACCATATATTTT
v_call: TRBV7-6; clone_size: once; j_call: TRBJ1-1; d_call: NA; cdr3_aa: CASSPGGRLGNTEAFF; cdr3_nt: TGTGCCAGCAGCCCCGGGGGGAGACTAGGGAACACTGAAGCTTTCTTT
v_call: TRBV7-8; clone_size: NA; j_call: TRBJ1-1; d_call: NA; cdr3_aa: CASSPNPPRPEAFF; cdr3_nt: TGTGCCAGCAGCCCAAACCCGCCGCGTCCTGAAGCTTTCTTT
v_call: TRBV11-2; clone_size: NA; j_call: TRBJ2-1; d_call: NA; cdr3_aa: CASSLDLSGGSNNEQFF; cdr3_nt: TGTGCCAGCAGCTTAGATCTTTCGGGTGGGAGCAACAATGAGCAGTTCTTC
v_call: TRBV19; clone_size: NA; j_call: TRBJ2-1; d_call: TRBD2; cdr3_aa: CASSRRGTSGSKSYNEQFF; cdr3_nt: TGTGCCAGTAGTAGGAGAGGGACTAGCGGGAGCAAGTCCTACAATGAGCAGTTCTTC
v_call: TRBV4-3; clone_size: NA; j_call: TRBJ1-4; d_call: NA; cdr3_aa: CASSQDRQTPGGGEKLFF; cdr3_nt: TGCGCCAGCAGCCAAGATAGACAGACACCGGGGGGTGGTGAAAAACTGTTTTTT
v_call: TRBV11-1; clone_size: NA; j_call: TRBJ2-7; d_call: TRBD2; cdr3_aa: CASSAGARTTYEQYF; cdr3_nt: TGTGCCAGCAGCGCGGGAGCCCGTACAACCTACGAGCAGTACTTC
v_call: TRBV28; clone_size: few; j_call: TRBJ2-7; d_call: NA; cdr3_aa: CASRPFGGYEQYF; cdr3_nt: TGTGCCAGCAGGCCATTCGGGGGATACGAGCAGTACTTC
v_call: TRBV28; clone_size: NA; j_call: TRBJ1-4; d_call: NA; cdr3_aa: CASSLPRGMAEKLFF; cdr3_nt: TGTGCCAGCAGTTTACCGAGAGGGATGGCGGAAAAACTGTTTTTT
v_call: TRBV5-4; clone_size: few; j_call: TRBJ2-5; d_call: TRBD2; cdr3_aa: CASPILAGVLTQYF; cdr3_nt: TGTGCCAGCCCGATCCTAGCGGGAGTTTTGACCCAGTACTTC
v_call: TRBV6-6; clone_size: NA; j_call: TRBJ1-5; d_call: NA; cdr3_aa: CASSYARGSQPQHF; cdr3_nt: TGTGCCAGCAGTTACGCAAGGGGATCTCAGCCCCAGCATTTT
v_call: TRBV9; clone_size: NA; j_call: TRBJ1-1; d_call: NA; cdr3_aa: CASSAQAITEAFF; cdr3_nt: TGTGCCAGCAGCGCCCAGGCTATCACTGAAGCTTTCTTT
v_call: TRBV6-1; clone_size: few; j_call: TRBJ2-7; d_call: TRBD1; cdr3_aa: CASHRDRVSYEQYF; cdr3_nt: TGTGCCAGCCACCGGGACAGGGTGTCCTACGAGCAGTACTTC
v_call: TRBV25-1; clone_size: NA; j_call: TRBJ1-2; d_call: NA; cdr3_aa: CASSDVGTGEVYGYTF; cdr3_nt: TGTGCCAGCAGTGATGTTGGGACGGGGGAAGTCTATGGCTACACCTTC
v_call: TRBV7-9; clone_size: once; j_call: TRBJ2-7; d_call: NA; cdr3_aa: CASRRGAGYEQYF; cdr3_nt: TGTGCCAGCAGAAGGGGCGCAGGCTACGAGCAGTACTTC
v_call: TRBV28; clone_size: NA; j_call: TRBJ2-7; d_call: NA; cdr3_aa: CASSFSDRRYEQYF; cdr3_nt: TGTGCCAGCAGTTTCTCCGACAGGCGCTACGAGCAGTACTTC
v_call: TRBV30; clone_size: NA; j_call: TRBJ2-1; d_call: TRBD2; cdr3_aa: CAWTPLAGVYNEQFF; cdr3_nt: TGTGCCTGGACTCCACTAGCGGGAGTGTACAATGAGCAGTTCTTC
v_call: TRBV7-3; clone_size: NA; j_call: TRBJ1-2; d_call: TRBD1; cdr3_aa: CASSPGQGYGYTF; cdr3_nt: TGTGCCAGCAGCCCGGGACAGGGCTATGGCTACACCTTC
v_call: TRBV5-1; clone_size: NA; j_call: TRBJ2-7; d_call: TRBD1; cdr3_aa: CASSLGQGDGYEQYF; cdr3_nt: TGCGCCAGCAGCCTAGGACAGGGAGATGGCTACGAGCAGTACTTC
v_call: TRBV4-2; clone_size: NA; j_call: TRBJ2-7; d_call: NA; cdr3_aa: CASSQDVAVLPYEQYF; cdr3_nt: TGTGCCAGCAGCCAAGATGTGGCAGTCCTCCCCTACGAGCAGTACTTC
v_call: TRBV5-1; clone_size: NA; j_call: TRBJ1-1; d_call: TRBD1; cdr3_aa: CASSPPGQSNEAFF; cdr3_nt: TGCGCCAGCAGTCCACCGGGACAGAGCAATGAAGCTTTCTTT
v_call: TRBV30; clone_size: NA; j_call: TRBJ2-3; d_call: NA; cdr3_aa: CAWSAGGGAGDTQYF; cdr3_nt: TGTGCCTGGAGTGCCGGAGGGGGGGCCGGAGATACGCAGTATTTT
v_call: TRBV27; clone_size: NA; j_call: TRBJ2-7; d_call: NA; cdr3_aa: CASSYEVGSYEQYF; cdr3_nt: TGTGCCAGCAGTTATGAGGTCGGCTCCTACGAGCAGTACTTC
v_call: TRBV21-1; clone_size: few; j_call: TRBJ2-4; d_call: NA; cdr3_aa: CASSLQTPRVQGMTKNIQYF; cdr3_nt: TGTGCCAGCAGCCTTCAAACTCCTCGTGTTCAGGGAATGACCAAAAACATTCAGTACTTC